This T cell receptor (beta chain) was sequenced during a study of blood T cells in healthy people across ages (dated by TCRdb to 2013 to 2016). Background for the entire study: In model experiments, template switching captured roughly one uniquely barcoded TCR beta cDNA molecule for every two T cells. To track age-related changes in TCR beta repertoire diversity, the study relied on deep sequencing normalized with unique cDNA molecular identifiers. For two donors (one aged 18 to 29 and one aged 80 or older), the study analyzed two additional independent replicas of 1 million unique cDNA reads from the same blood draw. The donors were divided into four age groups: young (average 16 years), middle-aged (roughly 40), aged (under 70) and long-lived (roughly 86). To avoid experimental bias, donors of different ages were randomly spread across the sequencing lanes. Overall study outcomes, separate from this receptor: As age increased, observed TCR beta diversity per million T cells dropped in a roughly linear way, and a significant reduction was already evident by age 40. The CMV infection status of donors was not known, potentially confounding age-related changes in expanded clonotypes. Observed TCR beta diversity correlated strongly with the percentage of naive T cells measured by flow cytometry. Estimates of total diversity based on one million sequenced T cells were regarded as lower bounds and as underestimates. The long-lived group showed more naive CD4+ T cells, fewer expanded clones and increased TCR diversity than the aged group, suggesting age selection. Since profiling was done on bulk unsorted PBMCs, naive and antigen-experienced compartments could not be conclusively compared.

Inclusive of the bounding cysteine and phenylalanine, the CDR3 is 13 residues long. CDR3 DNA only is kept here, 39 bases in frame from base 1. V is pared back by 5 bases and J by 8 bases, with 15 bases lying between the germline termini. The germline V gene yields MDHEN for CDR1 and SYDVKM for CDR2. For this clonotype: Its antigen is still unknown. No base quality information exists; no much larger clone differs at one position.

Libraries were prepared through 5' RACE. Sequencing was performed on an Illumina HiSeq 2500. A second PCR of about 6 to 11 cycles was run with a J-beta primer mix and a sample-barcoded 5' primer. A unique molecular identifier was introduced onto each TCR beta cDNA molecule by a template-switch 5' adaptor carrying 12 random nucleotides. Each sample yielded at least 2.5 million CDR3-containing paired-end reads. First-strand cDNA was synthesized from all RNA with the Mint cDNA synthesis kit, primed by a TRBC-specific oligonucleotide. Following uracil-DNA glycosylase treatment, a first 18-cycle PCR with universal primers M1SS and BC2_uni_R was performed on all cDNA. The authors processed their data as follows. For normalization, 1 million high-quality reads were randomly selected from each sample, with every read carrying a distinct molecular identifier. Reads sharing molecular identifiers were discarded rather than binned into consensus sequences. MiTCR, run with a Q25 quality threshold and the strictest error-elimination algorithm, handled CDR3 identification, clonotype clustering and error correction. Lower-bound total TCR beta diversity was estimated with a nonparametric unseen species model using Euler transformation. TCRdb reran the public reads through fastp at Q25 and MiXCR, keeping productive beta chains. CDR3 protein duplicates are merged, each entry listing the most common genes and DNA. The V and J calls follow TCRdb's processing rather than the paper's. Here the sample has 650,000 to 800,000 distinct CDR3 sequences; under 45% occur a single time. The ten largest clones capture about 19% of the sample.

Systemically healthy Caucasian individuals from Russia, some 40 in total and aged roughly 6 to 95 years, were included as donors. Ten milliliters of peripheral blood were drawn from each donor into EDTA-treated Vacutainer tubes. Ficoll-Paque density-gradient centrifugation was used to isolate PBMCs, with at least 6.5 million obtained per sample. Total RNA, at least 5.5 micrograms per sample, was extracted from PBMCs with Trizol reagent. The percentages of naive CD45RAhigh/CD27high T cells were determined by flow cytometry on a PBMC aliquot from every donor. The V and J segments used are TRBV28 and TRBJ1-2; the D gene is possibly TRBD1, with 6 bases matching. Sequencing used blood. This clonotype was obtained from a man aged 55 to 70 in good health. The nucleotides are TGTGCCAGCAGTCATCGACAGGACCTAGGCTACACCTTC. This sequence encodes CASSHRQDLGYTF.